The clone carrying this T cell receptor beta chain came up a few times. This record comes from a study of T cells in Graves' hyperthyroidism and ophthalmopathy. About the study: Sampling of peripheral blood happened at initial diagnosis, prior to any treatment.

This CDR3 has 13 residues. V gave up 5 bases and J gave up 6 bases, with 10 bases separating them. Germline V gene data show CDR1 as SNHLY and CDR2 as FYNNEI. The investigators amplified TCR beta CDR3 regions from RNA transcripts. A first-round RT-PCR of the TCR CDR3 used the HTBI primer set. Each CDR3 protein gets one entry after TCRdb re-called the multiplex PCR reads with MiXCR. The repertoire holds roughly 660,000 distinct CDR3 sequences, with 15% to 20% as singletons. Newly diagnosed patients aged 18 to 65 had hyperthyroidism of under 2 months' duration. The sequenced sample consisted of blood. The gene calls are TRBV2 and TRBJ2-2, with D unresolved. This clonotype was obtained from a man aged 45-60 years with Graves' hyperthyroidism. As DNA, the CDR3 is TGTGCCAGCAGTCCAATCGTTTCCGGGGAGCTGTTTTTT. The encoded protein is CASSPIVSGELFF.